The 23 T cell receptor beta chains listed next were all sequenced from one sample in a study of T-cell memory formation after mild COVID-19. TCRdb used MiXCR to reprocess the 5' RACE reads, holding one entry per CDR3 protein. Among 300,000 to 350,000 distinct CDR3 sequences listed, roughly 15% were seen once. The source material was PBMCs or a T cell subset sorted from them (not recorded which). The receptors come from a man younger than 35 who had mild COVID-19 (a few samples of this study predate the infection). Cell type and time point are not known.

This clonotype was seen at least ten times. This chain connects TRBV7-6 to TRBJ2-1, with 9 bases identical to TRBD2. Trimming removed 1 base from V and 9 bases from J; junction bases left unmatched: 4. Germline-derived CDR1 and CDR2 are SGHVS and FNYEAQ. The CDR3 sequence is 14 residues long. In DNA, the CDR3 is TGTGCCAGCAGCTTAGGCGGGGGGGCCGGTGAGCAGTTCTTC. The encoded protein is CASSLGGGAGEQFF.

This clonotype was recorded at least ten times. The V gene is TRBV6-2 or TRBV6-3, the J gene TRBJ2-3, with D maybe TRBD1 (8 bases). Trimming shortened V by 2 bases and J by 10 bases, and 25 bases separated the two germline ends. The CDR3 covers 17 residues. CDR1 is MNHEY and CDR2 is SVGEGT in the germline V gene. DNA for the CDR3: TGTGCCAGCAGTTACGCGAGAGCGGGACAGGTCGCCAATCCGCAGTATTTT. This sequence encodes CASSYARAGQVANPQYF.

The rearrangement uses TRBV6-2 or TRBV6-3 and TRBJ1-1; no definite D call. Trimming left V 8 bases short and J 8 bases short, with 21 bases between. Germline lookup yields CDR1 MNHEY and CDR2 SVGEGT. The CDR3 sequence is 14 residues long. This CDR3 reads CASSSPTQTGEAFF. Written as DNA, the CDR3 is TGTGCCAGCTCCTCCCCTACACAGACCGGAGAAGCTTTCTTT.

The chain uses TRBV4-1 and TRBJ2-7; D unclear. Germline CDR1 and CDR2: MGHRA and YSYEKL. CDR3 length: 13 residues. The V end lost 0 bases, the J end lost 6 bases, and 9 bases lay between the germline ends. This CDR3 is CASSQDPGLEQYV. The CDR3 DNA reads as TGCGCCAGCAGCCAAGATCCGGGTCTCGAGCAGTACGTC.

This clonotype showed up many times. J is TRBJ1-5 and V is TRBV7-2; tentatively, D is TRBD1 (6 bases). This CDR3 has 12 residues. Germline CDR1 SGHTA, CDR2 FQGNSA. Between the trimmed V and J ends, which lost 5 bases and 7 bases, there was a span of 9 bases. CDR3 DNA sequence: TGTGCCAGCAGCAAGGGGGGACAGCCCCAGCATTTT. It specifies CASSKGGQPQHF. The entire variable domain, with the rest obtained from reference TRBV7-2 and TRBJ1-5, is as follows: GAGVSQSPSNKVTEKGKDVELRCDPISGHTALYWYRQSLGQGLEFLIYFQGNSAPDKSGLPSDRFSAERTGGSVSTLTIQRTQQEDSAVYLCASSKGGQPQHFGDGTRLSIL.

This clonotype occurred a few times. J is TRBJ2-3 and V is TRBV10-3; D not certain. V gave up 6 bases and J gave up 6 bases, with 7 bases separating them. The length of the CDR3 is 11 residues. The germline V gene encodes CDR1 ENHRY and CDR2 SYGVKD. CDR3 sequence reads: CAISERDTQYF. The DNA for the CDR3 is TGTGCCATCAGCGAACGGGATACGCAGTATTTT.

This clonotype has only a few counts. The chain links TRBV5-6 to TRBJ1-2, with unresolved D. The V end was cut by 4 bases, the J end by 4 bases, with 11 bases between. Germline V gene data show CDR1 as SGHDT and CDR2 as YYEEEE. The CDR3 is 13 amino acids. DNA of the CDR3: TGTGCCAGCAGCGCGCCCGGCGGCTATGGCTACACCTTC. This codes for CASSAPGGYGYTF.

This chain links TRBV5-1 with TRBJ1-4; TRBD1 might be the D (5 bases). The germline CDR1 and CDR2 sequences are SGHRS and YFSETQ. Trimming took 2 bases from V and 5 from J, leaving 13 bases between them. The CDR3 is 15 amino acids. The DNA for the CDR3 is TGCGCCAGCAGCTTTGGATCCGGGACCAATGAAAAACTGTTTTTT. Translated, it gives CASSFGSGTNEKLFF.

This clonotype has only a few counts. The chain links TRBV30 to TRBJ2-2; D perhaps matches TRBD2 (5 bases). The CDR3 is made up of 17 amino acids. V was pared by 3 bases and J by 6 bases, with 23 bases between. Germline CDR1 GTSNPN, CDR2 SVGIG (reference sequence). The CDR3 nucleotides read TGTGCCTGGAGAGGTACTAGACGGGTCCCATTGGCCGGGGAGCTGTTTTTT. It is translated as CAWRGTRRVPLAGELFF.

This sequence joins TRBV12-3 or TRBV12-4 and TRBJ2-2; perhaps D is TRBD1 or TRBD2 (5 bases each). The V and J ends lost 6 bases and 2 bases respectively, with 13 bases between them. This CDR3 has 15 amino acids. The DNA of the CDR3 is TGTGCCAGCAGCAGGGACGAGCGAAACACCGGGGAGCTGTTTTTT. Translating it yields CASSRDERNTGELFF.

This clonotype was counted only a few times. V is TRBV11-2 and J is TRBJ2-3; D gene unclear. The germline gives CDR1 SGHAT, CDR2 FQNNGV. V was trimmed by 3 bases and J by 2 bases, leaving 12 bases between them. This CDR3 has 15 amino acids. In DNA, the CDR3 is TGTGCCAGCAGCTTTCTGTCGGATGTCACAGATACGCAGTATTTT. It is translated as CASSFLSDVTDTQYF.

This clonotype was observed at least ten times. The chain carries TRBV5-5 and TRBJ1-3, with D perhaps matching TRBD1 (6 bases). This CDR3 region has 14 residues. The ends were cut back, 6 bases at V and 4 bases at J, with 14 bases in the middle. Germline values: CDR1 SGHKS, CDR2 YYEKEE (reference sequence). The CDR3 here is CASTSSDRGNTIYF. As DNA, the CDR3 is TGTGCCAGCACCTCGTCGGACAGAGGAAACACCATATATTTT. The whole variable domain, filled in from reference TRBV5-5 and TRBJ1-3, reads DAGVTQSPTHLIKTRGQQVTLRCSPISGHKSVSWYQQVLGQGPQFIFQYYEKEERGRGNFPDRFSARQFPNYSSELNVNALLLGDSALYLCASTSSDRGNTIYFGEGSWLTVV.

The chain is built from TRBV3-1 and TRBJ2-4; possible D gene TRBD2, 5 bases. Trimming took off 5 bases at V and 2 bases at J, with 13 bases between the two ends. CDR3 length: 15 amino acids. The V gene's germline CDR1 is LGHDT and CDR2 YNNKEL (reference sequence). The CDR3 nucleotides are TGTGCCAGCAGCATAGCGTTTGTAACCAAAAACATTCAGTACTTC. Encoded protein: CASSIAFVTKNIQYF.

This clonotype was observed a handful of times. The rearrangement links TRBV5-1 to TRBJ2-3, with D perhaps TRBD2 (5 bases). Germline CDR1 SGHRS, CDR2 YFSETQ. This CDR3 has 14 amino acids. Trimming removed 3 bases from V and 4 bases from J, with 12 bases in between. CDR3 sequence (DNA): TGCGCCAGCAGCTCAAGACTGGAGGCAGATACGCAGTATTTT. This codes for CASSSRLEADTQYF.

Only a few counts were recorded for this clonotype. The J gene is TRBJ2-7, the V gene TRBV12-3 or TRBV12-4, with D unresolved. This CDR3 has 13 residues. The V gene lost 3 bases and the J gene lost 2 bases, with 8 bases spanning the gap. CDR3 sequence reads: CASSLDGTYEQYV. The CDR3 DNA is TGTGCCAGCAGTTTGGACGGTACCTACGAGCAGTACGTC.

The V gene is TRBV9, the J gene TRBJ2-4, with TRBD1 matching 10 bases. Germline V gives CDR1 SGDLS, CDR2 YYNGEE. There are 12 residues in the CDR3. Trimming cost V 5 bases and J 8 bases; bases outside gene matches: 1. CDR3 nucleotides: TGTGCCAGCAGGGACAGGGGGGACATTCAGTACTTC. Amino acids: CASRDRGDIQYF.

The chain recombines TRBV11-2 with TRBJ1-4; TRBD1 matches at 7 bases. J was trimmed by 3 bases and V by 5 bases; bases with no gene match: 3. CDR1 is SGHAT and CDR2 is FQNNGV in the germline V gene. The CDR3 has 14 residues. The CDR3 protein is CASSETGPNEKLFF. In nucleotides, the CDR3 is TGTGCCAGCAGCGAGACAGGGCCTAATGAAAAACTGTTTTTT.

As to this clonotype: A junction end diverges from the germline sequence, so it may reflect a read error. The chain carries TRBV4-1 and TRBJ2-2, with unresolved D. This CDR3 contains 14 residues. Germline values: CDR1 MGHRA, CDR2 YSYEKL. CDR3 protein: CASSLRERSGELFF. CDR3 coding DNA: TGCGCCAGTAGCCTTAGGGAAAGGTCCGGGGAGCTGTTTTTT.

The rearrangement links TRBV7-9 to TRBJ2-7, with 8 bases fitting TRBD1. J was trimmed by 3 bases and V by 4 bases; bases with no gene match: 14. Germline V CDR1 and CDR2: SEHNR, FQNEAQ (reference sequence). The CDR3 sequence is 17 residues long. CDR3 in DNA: TGTGCCAGCAGCTCCCCTTATGGAGACAGGGGCGGCTACGAGCAGTACTTC. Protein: CASSSPYGDRGGYEQYF.

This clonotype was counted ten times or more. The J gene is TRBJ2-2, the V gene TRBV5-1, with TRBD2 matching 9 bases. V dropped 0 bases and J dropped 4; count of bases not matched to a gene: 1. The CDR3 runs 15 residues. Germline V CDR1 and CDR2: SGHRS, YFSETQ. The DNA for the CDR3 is TGCGCCAGCAGCTTGGGACTAGCGGTCACCGGGGAGCTGTTTTTT. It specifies CASSLGLAVTGELFF.

In DNA form, the CDR3 reads TGTGCCAGCACCACTCAGAGGGGGACGGTAGCCACTGAAGCTTTCTTT. Encoded protein: CASTTQRGTVATEAFF. The chain uses TRBV12-3 or TRBV12-4 and TRBJ1-1; the D gene is possibly TRBD1 (6 bases). CDR3 length: 16 amino acids. The ends were cut back, 7 bases at V and 4 bases at J, with 22 bases in the middle.

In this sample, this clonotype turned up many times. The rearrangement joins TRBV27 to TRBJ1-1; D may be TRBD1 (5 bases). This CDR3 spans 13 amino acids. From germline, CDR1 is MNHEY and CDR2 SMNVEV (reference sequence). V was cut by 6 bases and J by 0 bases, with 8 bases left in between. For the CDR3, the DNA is TGTGCCAGCAGCTTGACAGTGAACACTGAAGCTTTCTTT. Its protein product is CASSLTVNTEAFF.

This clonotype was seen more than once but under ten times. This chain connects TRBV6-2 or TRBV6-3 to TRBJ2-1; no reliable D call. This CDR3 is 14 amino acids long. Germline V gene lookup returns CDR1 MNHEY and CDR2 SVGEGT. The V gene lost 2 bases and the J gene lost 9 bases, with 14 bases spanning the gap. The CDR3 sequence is CASSYISPSREQFF. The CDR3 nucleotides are TGTGCCAGCAGTTACATCTCCCCTTCCCGTGAGCAGTTCTTC.